Below are 15 T cell receptor beta chains sequenced from a single sample in a study of T cells in Graves' hyperthyroidism and ophthalmopathy. From RNA transcripts, TCR beta CDR3 regions were amplified. When the TCR CDR3 underwent first-round RT-PCR, the HTBI primer set was used. TCRdb analysed the multiplex PCR reads with MiXCR anew, one entry per CDR3 protein. The data show approximately 700,000 distinct CDR3 sequences, 16% seen once. Sequenced material: blood. All receptors derive from a man between 18 and 35 years old with Graves' hyperthyroidism.

The V call is TRBV11-1, the J call TRBJ2-2; D is perhaps TRBD1 or TRBD2 (5 bases each). The V gene lost 4 bases and the J gene lost 1 base, with 13 bases spanning the gap. The CDR3 has 16 amino acids. Germline CDR1 is SGHAT and CDR2 is FQDESV (reference sequence). In nucleotides, the CDR3 is TGTGCCAGCAGCTCATATGGGACGGTGAACACCGGGGAGCTGTTTTTT. This gives the protein CASSSYGTVNTGELFF.

Concerning this clonotype itself: Since a much larger clone is just one base distant, this may be a read error. This chain connects TRBV12-3 or TRBV12-4 to TRBJ2-7, with D perhaps given as TRBD1 or TRBD2 (5 bases each). The CDR3 has 14 residues. CDR3 region: CASTLEGYTYEQYF. The CDR3 region has the DNA TGTGCCAGCACTTTAGAGGGGTATACCTACGAGCAGTACTTC.

V is TRBV20-1 and J is TRBJ2-7; weak D call: TRBD2 (5 bases). CDR3 length equals 13 residues. CDR1 is DFQATT, CDR2 SNEGSKA, per germline (reference sequence). V was clipped by 5 bases and J by 5 bases, with 16 bases between them. This chain's CDR3 is CSAYPPGRDEQYF. CDR3 nucleotides: TGCAGTGCTTACCCTCCGGGGAGAGACGAGCAGTACTTC.

V gene TRBV19 combines with J gene TRBJ1-2; 8 nucleotides match TRBD1. V dropped 7 bases and J dropped 8; count of bases not matched to a gene: 6. The CDR3 is 12 amino acids. Germline CDR1 LNHDA, CDR2 SQIVND (reference sequence). The CDR3 loop is CASKRTGSGYTF. CDR3 nucleotide sequence: TGTGCCAGTAAACGGACAGGGAGCGGCTACACCTTC.

This clonotype was detected only a few times. The V gene is TRBV9, the J gene TRBJ2-1; no definite D call. This CDR3 has 11 amino acids. CDR1 and CDR2 (germline): SGDLS, YYNGEE. Trimming left V 4 bases short and J 10 bases short, with 9 bases between. The CDR3 loop reads CASSSETEQFF. CDR3 DNA: TGTGCCAGCAGCTCGGAGACGGAGCAGTTCTTC.

This clonotype has just a few counts. The rearrangement joins TRBV20-1 to TRBJ2-5; possibly TRBD2 for D (5 bases). The CDR3 totals 14 residues. The germline V gene encodes CDR1 DFQATT and CDR2 SNEGSKA (reference sequence). The V end was cut by 1 base, the J end by 7 bases, with 16 bases between. CDR3 residues: CSARGFSRTGTQYF. DNA for the CDR3: TGCAGTGCTAGAGGATTTAGTAGGACTGGGACCCAGTACTTC.

The chain carries TRBV10-3 and TRBJ2-7; 11 bases map to TRBD1. The CDR3 runs to 15 residues. Germline CDR1 is ENHRY and CDR2 is SYGVKD. Losses at the gene ends were 3 bases for V and 4 bases for J; bases not matched to a gene: 5. The CDR3 is CAISDSGTGGYEQYF. CDR3 in DNA: TGTGCCATCAGTGATTCTGGGACAGGGGGGTACGAGCAGTACTTC.

This clonotype has at least ten counts. V and J are TRBV7-2 and TRBJ2-7, with D maybe TRBD2 (6 bases). V was pared by 5 bases and J by 0 bases, with 14 bases between. Germline loops: CDR1 SGHTA, CDR2 FQGNSA. The CDR3 runs 15 residues. The CDR3 DNA reads TGTGCCAGCAGCCGGAGACTAGGTTACTCCTACGAGCAGTACTTC. Amino acids: CASSRRLGYSYEQYF.

This clonotype was seen many times. V gene TRBV6-5 combines with J gene TRBJ1-1; tentatively, D is TRBD1 (5 bases). Germline assignment: CDR1 MNHEY and CDR2 SVGAGI. The V and J ends lost 1 base and 8 bases respectively, with 5 bases between them. The length of the CDR3 is 11 residues. In DNA, the CDR3 is TGTGCCAGCAGTTACTGGGGGGAAGCTTTCTTT. This gives the protein CASSYWGEAFF.

This clonotype has more than one count but fewer than ten. The CDR3 DNA reads as TGTGCCAGCAGTTACGAAGCGGAAGACCGCCGATCGAACACTGAAGCTTTCTTT. Translated, it gives CASSYEAEDRRSNTEAFF. This chain links TRBV6-2 or TRBV6-3 with TRBJ1-1; D unclear. CDR1 is MNHEY and CDR2 is SVGEGT in the germline V gene. The V gene lost 2 bases and the J gene lost 1 base, with 20 bases spanning the gap. This CDR3 comprises 18 residues.

The CDR3 DNA reads as TGTGCCAGTAGTAGCAGGGTAGGGTACACCGGGGAGCTGTTTTTT. Protein: CASSSRVGYTGELFF. The V and J genes are TRBV19 and TRBJ2-2; D perhaps matches TRBD1 (5 bases). This CDR3 region has 15 residues. Trimming took off 4 bases at V and 3 bases at J, with 12 bases between the two ends. Germline CDR1 is LNHDA and CDR2 is SQIVND (reference sequence).

This clonotype was seen at least ten times. The rearrangement links TRBV28 to TRBJ2-7, with 11 bases fitting TRBD2. From germline, CDR1 is MDHEN and CDR2 SYDVKM. This CDR3 comprises 18 residues. The trim removed 6 bases at V and 5 bases at J, leaving 18 bases unmatched. The CDR3 DNA sequence: TGTGCCAGCAGCTCCGGGACCGCGGCACTAGCGGGAGCAGACGAGCAGTACTTC. Translating it yields CASSSGTAALAGADEQYF.

The table lists this clonotype with many counts. This chain connects TRBV11-2 to TRBJ2-7; D perhaps matches TRBD1 (6 bases). This CDR3 is built from 14 residues. With 2 bases removed from V and 2 bases from J, the gap between germline ends came to 10 bases. Looked up from germline, CDR1 is SGHAT and CDR2 is FQNNGV. The CDR3 DNA sequence: TGTGCCAGCAGCTTACACAGGGCGACCTACGAGCAGTACTTC. It is translated as CASSLHRATYEQYF.

Many counts were recorded for this clonotype. V is TRBV30 and J is TRBJ2-7; D might be TRBD2 (6 bases). The CDR3 is made up of 12 amino acids. Germline CDR1 reads GTSNPN; CDR2 reads SVGIG (reference sequence). Deletions cut 4 bases from V and 1 base from J, with 8 bases between. CDR3 DNA sequence: TGTGCCTGGATAGCGGATTCCTACGAGCAGTACTTC. Its translation is CAWIADSYEQYF.

As to this clonotype: One end of the junction fails to match germline, which may point to a read error. The V gene is TRBV5-1, the J gene TRBJ1-1; the D is unclear. The CDR3 is 13 residues long. Germline CDR1 SGHRS, CDR2 YFSETQ. The CDR3 sequence: CASSLRAGSEALF. Here the CDR3 DNA reads TGCGCCAGCAGCTTAAGGGCAGGTTCTGAAGCTCTCTTT.